This paragraph covers one T cell receptor (beta chain) sequence. These data are taken from a study of blood T cell repertoires in COVID-19. Study-wide context: The study drew acute and convalescent COVID-19 samples from the United States, Italy and Spain. From T cells, B-cell-depleted T cells, or PBMCs came the material, which was cDNA or gDNA.

This CDR3 comprises 14 residues. CDR1 is SEHNR, CDR2 FQNEAQ, per germline (reference sequence). V dropped 8 bases and J dropped 3 bases, with 14 bases sitting between them. In the study's own analysis: Estimates of nucleated cell counts were drawn from the amplification of reference gene primers. This table comes from immunoSEQ multiplex PCR, and its TCRdb copy is limited to in-frame clones, with some not included. That table supplies the V and J calls and clone size; D and trimming were determined from the DNA. The sample contains about 140,000 clones, roughly four fifths of which appear only once. The receptor was derived from a man older than 75 with acute or convalescent COVID-19. The chain employs TRBV7-9 and TRBJ2-1, with a weak D call TRBD2 (6 bases). Material: peripheral blood. CDR3 sequence reads: CASGRRAIYNEQFF. In nucleotides, the CDR3 is TGTGCCAGCGGGAGGAGGGCCATCTACAATGAGCAGTTCTTC.